This TCR beta chain is from a study of OX40 agonist ivuxolimab in advanced cancers. On the study more broadly: Participants could have had prior anti-PD-1, anti-PD-L1 or anti-CTLA-4 therapy, and 40% had some.

Study observations and caveats: Antigen targets of the expanded peripheral T cells went undetermined.

Details on this clone: Its matching antigen is unknown.

Profiling relied on immunoSEQ multiplex PCR, and the TCRdb table lists in-frame clones only, not all of them. The data hold more than 50,000 clones, with 86% observed a single time. Source: CD4+ or CD8+ T cells sorted from blood, taken in a trial of the OX40 agonist ivuxolimab. This receptor was obtained from an adult with an advanced solid tumor such as melanoma, head and neck, liver or kidney cancer.

CDR3 DNA: TGTGCCAGTAGTGTTAGCGGAAGCTCCTACAATGAGCAGTTCTTC. Translation gives CASSVSGSSYNEQFF. The V call is TRBV19, the J call TRBJ2-1; D might be TRBD2 (6 bases). The CDR3 has 15 amino acids. Germline V gene lookup returns CDR1 LNHDA and CDR2 SQIVND (reference sequence). V shed 5 bases and J shed 0 bases, with 11 bases lying between them.